The 32 T cell receptor beta chains below were found in one sample sequenced in a study of cytomegalovirus exposure and HLA in healthy donors. The table came from immunoSEQ multiplex PCR; TCRdb's copy has only in-frame clones and leaves some out. The sample includes about 200,000 clones, about 81% of them seen just once. Input material: PBMCs. The source of these receptors is a woman aged 30 to 39 in good health and CMV-seronegative.

The chain couples TRBV28 to TRBJ2-6; tentatively, D is TRBD2 (5 bases). The germline V gene encodes CDR1 MDHEN and CDR2 SYDVKM. This CDR3 contains 18 residues. V lost 2 bases to trimming and J lost 0 bases, with 14 bases between them. CDR3 DNA sequence: TGTGCCAGCAGTTTAATGTTCGGGGTGGGCTCTGGGGCCAACGTCCTGACTTTC. The encoded protein is CASSLMFGVGSGANVLTF.

The rearrangement joins TRBV7-9 to TRBJ1-4; tentative D call: TRBD1 (5 bases). V was clipped by 1 base and J by 7 bases, with 22 bases between them. The germline V gene encodes CDR1 SEHNR and CDR2 FQNEAQ (reference sequence). The CDR3 length is 18 residues. DNA for the CDR3: TGTGCCAGCAGCTTAGTTGCGGGTGCGGGGGTGATAGGTGAAAAACTGTTTTTT. Amino acids: CASSLVAGAGVIGEKLFF.

The V gene is TRBV6-6, the J gene TRBJ2-3, with D maybe TRBD1 (6 bases). The CDR3 loop spans 16 amino acids. The germline gives CDR1 MNHNY, CDR2 SVGAGI (reference sequence). V was shortened by 4 bases and J by 2 bases, with 16 bases between the two germline ends. CDR3 in DNA: TGTGCCAGCAGTTCCACCTCAAGGGGGTCCACAGATACGCAGTATTTT. This gives the protein CASSSTSRGSTDTQYF.

Only one count was recorded for this clone. The chain joins TRBV6-1 to TRBJ2-1; D not resolved. The CDR3 runs 11 residues. Trimming removed 5 bases at V and 8 bases at J, with 7 bases between. From germline, CDR1 is MNHNS and CDR2 SASEGT. The CDR3 reads CASSPFDEQFF. In nucleotides, the CDR3 is TGTGCCAGCAGTCCGTTCGATGAGCAGTTCTTC.

This chain connects TRBV9 to TRBJ2-1; 12 bases align to TRBD2. The CDR3 has 16 residues. Trimming took 0 bases from V and 7 from J; bases not matched to a gene: 5. Germline CDR1 is SGDLS and CDR2 is YYNGEE. CDR3 DNA: TGTGCCAGCAGCGTAGCTACTACTAGCGGGGGGAATGAGCAGTTCTTC. The encoded protein is CASSVATTSGGNEQFF.

In the case of this clone: The same CDR3 is also encoded by other DNA sequences in this sample. The chain joins TRBV2 to TRBJ1-5; 8 nucleotides line up with TRBD1. The V gene's germline CDR1 is SNHLY and CDR2 FYNNEI. This CDR3 is built from 14 residues. The V segment lost 4 bases and the J segment 4 bases; nucleotides outside the gene matches: 3. CDR3 sequence: CASSGQGRNQPQHF. In DNA, the CDR3 is TGTGCCAGCAGTGGACAGGGGAGAAATCAGCCCCAGCATTTT.

About this clone itself: At the DNA level, this CDR3 is encoded by other sequences in the same sample as well. The chain recombines TRBV6-5 with TRBJ1-4, with TRBD1 matching 11 bases. With 0 bases clipped from V and 4 bases from J, the junction kept 1 base outside the gene matches. Germline V gene data show CDR1 as MNHEY and CDR2 as SVGAGI. This CDR3 is built from 16 residues. The CDR3 nucleotides read TGTGCCAGCAGTTACTCCGGGACAGGGGGTAATGAAAAACTGTTTTTT. This encodes CASSYSGTGGNEKLFF.

The genes are TRBV28 and TRBJ1-1; maybe TRBD1 (6 bases). Germline lookup yields CDR1 MDHEN and CDR2 SYDVKM. Trimming cost V 3 bases and J 2 bases, with 10 bases left between them. The CDR3 runs 14 residues. CDR3 loop: CASSFGGANTEAFF. In DNA, the CDR3 is TGTGCCAGCAGTTTTGGGGGGGCAAACACTGAAGCTTTCTTT.

This chain links TRBV2 with TRBJ1-3; TRBD1 aligns across 7 bases. V was clipped by 7 bases and J by 2 bases; unmatched bases: 8. This CDR3 spans 15 amino acids. Germline CDR1 reads SNHLY; CDR2 reads FYNNEI. As DNA, the CDR3 is TGTGCCAGCATGTTGGAGGGGGCAACTGGAAACACCATATATTTT. This encodes CASMLEGATGNTIYF.

A word on this clone: The sample holds other DNA sequences that translate to the same CDR3. This chain uses TRBV5-1 with TRBJ1-5; 10 bases are a match to TRBD1. The CDR3 is 15 residues long. Germline V CDR1 and CDR2: SGHRS, YFSETQ. J was trimmed by 2 bases and V by 4 bases; bases with no gene match: 3. For the CDR3, the DNA is TGCGCCAGCAGCCCGGGGACAGGGGGCAATCAGCCCCAGCATTTT. Translation gives CASSPGTGGNQPQHF.

This rearrangement joins TRBV5-1 to TRBJ2-3; TRBD1 matches at 8 bases. Germline lookup yields CDR1 SGHRS and CDR2 YFSETQ. After removal of 4 bases from V and 0 bases from J, the junction contained 10 bases not matched to a gene. The CDR3 totals 17 residues. The chain's CDR3 is CASSARQGRSSTDTQYF. CDR3 sequence (DNA): TGCGCCAGCAGCGCCAGACAGGGGCGATCTAGCACAGATACGCAGTATTTT.

The CDR3 sequence: CATTPTKNYNEQFF. CDR3 nucleotides: TGTGCCACCACCCCAACTAAAAACTACAATGAGCAGTTCTTC. V gene TRBV6-1 combines with J gene TRBJ2-1; D gene uncertain. CDR1 is MNHNS, CDR2 SASEGT, per germline. V dropped 10 bases and J dropped 3 bases, with 16 bases sitting between them. The CDR3 totals 14 residues.

The gene calls are TRBV6-5 and TRBJ2-3, with TRBD2 identical over 9 bases. CDR1 and CDR2 (germline): MNHEY, SVGAGI. CDR3 length: 14 residues. V lost 5 bases to trimming and J lost 8 bases; unmatched junction nucleotides: 8. CDR3 in amino acids: CASSASGTGGTQYF. The CDR3 DNA reads as TGTGCCAGCAGTGCTAGCGGGACGGGCGGTACGCAGTATTTT.

The chain carries TRBV20-1 and TRBJ1-1; D gene uncertain. This CDR3 region has 10 residues. Per the germline V gene, CDR1 is DFQATT and CDR2 is SNEGSKA (reference sequence). CDR3 amino acids: CSLVRPEAFF. As DNA, the CDR3 is TGCAGCTTAGTGCGTCCTGAAGCTTTCTTT.

The chain combines TRBV13 with TRBJ2-1, with D perhaps matching TRBD2 (6 bases). The CDR3 is made up of 14 amino acids. The V gene lost 2 bases and the J gene lost 5 bases, with 10 bases spanning the gap. Germline-derived CDR1 and CDR2 are PRHDT and FYEKMQ (reference sequence). DNA for the CDR3: TGTGCCAGCAGCTTATTAGCGGACAACAATGAGCAGTTCTTC. It encodes CASSLLADNNEQFF.

The rearrangement joins TRBV6-5 to TRBJ1-4; the match to TRBD1 covers 10 bases. Per the germline V gene, CDR1 is MNHEY and CDR2 is SVGAGI. The CDR3 has 15 amino acids. Trimming cost V 2 bases and J 7 bases; bases outside gene matches: 4. This CDR3 reads CASSYGDRGTEKLFF. The CDR3 nucleotides are TGTGCCAGCAGTTACGGGGACAGGGGCACTGAAAAACTGTTTTTT.

Many counts were recorded for this clone. Other DNA sequences in this sample translate to the same CDR3. V usage is TRBV29-1 and J usage is TRBJ1-1; 7 bases agree with TRBD1. With 4 bases clipped from V and 0 bases from J, the junction kept 2 bases outside the gene matches. Germline V gene sequence: CDR1 SQVTM, CDR2 ANQGSEA. The CDR3 is made up of 13 amino acids. The CDR3 reads CSVGGQLNTEAFF. For the CDR3, the DNA is TGCAGCGTTGGGGGACAGTTGAACACTGAAGCTTTCTTT.

This chain connects TRBV25-1 to TRBJ1-3; D ambiguous. The V end was cut by 2 bases, the J end by 2 bases, with 13 bases between. Germline values: CDR1 MGHDK, CDR2 SYGVNS. CDR3 size: 16 residues. This CDR3 reads CASSERGKSAGNTIYF. CDR3 coding DNA: TGTGCCAGCAGTGAACGGGGAAAGTCGGCTGGAAACACCATATATTTT.

The chain joins TRBV6-1 to TRBJ2-7; D gene unclear. V was clipped by 3 bases and J by 0 bases, with 12 bases between them. Germline V gene lookup returns CDR1 MNHNS and CDR2 SASEGT. This CDR3 has 15 amino acids. DNA of the CDR3: TGTGCCAGCAGTGAGACTTCGTGGAGCTCCTACGAGCAGTACTTC. Protein: CASSETSWSSYEQYF.

CDR3 nucleotide sequence: TGCGCCTCCAGGGAAGAGCGAGGTCCCTACGAGCAGTACTTC. Its protein product is CASREERGPYEQYF. The V and J genes are TRBV10-2 and TRBJ2-7; D may be TRBD1 (5 bases). The CDR3 extends over 14 amino acids. The V end lost 11 bases, the J end lost 2 bases, and 19 bases lay between the germline ends. The germline V gene encodes CDR1 WSHSY and CDR2 SAAADI.

The chain carries TRBV10-1 and TRBJ2-2; D not resolved. Germline-derived CDR1 and CDR2 are WNHNN and SYGVQD (reference sequence). The CDR3 is made up of 14 amino acids. Trimming left V 4 bases short and J 4 bases short, with 10 bases between. CDR3 coding DNA: TGCGCCAGCAGTGTCGGTCAGGCCACCGGGGAGCTGTTTTTT. This encodes CASSVGQATGELFF.

This chain joins TRBV14 and TRBJ1-3; D uncertain. The CDR3 has 15 amino acids. V dropped 0 bases and J dropped 0 bases, with 6 bases sitting between them. Germline CDR1 is SGHDN and CDR2 is FVKESK. The CDR3 DNA sequence: TGTGCCAGCAGCCAAGATCACTTCTCTGGAAACACCATATATTTT. It translates to CASSQDHFSGNTIYF.

This sequence joins TRBV5-1 and TRBJ1-2, with 7 bases identical to TRBD1. Germline-derived CDR1 and CDR2 are SGHRS and YFSETQ. The CDR3 length is 15 residues. V shed 5 bases and J 5 bases; nucleotides not matched to a gene: 12. The CDR3 region is CASSPDEGAAYGYTF. The DNA of the CDR3 is TGCGCCAGCAGTCCGGATGAGGGGGCGGCGTATGGCTACACCTTC.

This clone was picked up a small number of times. The chain is built from TRBV9 and TRBJ1-4; D remains unclear. V was trimmed by 0 bases and J by 5 bases, leaving 8 bases between them. The CDR3 runs 14 residues. Germline V gene sequence: CDR1 SGDLS, CDR2 YYNGEE. CDR3 amino acids: CASSVAVGNEKLFF. The CDR3 DNA sequence: TGTGCCAGCAGCGTAGCGGTCGGGAATGAAAAACTGTTTTTT.

This clone was detected only once. This chain links TRBV5-4 with TRBJ1-2; 9 bases fit TRBD1. Germline loops: CDR1 SGHNT, CDR2 YYREEE (reference sequence). The V segment lost 0 bases and the J segment 8 bases; nucleotides outside the gene matches: 5. The CDR3 contains 14 residues. The CDR3 DNA reads TGTGCCAGCAGCTTGGGACAGGGGGTCTGGGGCTACACCTTC. This translates into CASSLGQGVWGYTF.

The chain carries TRBV5-1 and TRBJ2-3; a weak D match, TRBD1 (6 bases). CDR1 SGHRS and CDR2 YFSETQ come from the germline V gene. V was pared by 0 bases and J by 2 bases, with 13 bases between. The CDR3 sequence is 16 residues long. The CDR3 region has the DNA TGCGCCAGCAGCTTGGAACCTAGGGGACACACAGATACGCAGTATTTT. This codes for CASSLEPRGHTDTQYF.

This clone was found a few times. The rearrangement joins TRBV18 to TRBJ1-2, with 8 bases lining up with TRBD1. CDR1 and CDR2 from the germline V gene are KGHSH and LQKENI. Trimming removed 3 bases from V and 8 bases from J; junction bases left unmatched: 5. CDR3 length: 13 residues. This CDR3 is CASSPGQARGYTF. CDR3 DNA: TGTGCCAGCTCACCGGGACAGGCACGGGGCTACACCTTC.

CDR3 nucleotide sequence: TGTGCCAGCAGTCCTGGGGGCATCTTGGGCTACGAGCAGTACTTC. Its translation is CASSPGGILGYEQYF. The chain is built from TRBV5-4 and TRBJ2-7, with a possible D match to TRBD1 (6 bases). Between the trimmed V and J ends, which lost 5 bases and 3 bases, there was a span of 18 bases. This CDR3 comprises 15 residues. Germline CDR1 and CDR2: SGHNT and YYREEE (reference sequence).

This clone came up a few times. The chain couples TRBV7-9 to TRBJ1-5; D may be TRBD1 (5 bases). The germline V gene encodes CDR1 SEHNR and CDR2 FQNEAQ (reference sequence). The CDR3 contains 14 residues. Trimming removed 3 bases from V and 4 bases from J, with 10 bases in between. The CDR3 nucleotides read TGTGCCAGCAGCTTGGGGCAGGAGAATCAGCCCCAGCATTTT. Translating gives CASSLGQENQPQHF.

The chain joins TRBV13 to TRBJ2-4; the match to TRBD1 covers 7 bases. The V gene end was trimmed by 3 bases and the J gene end by 1 base; junction bases not matched to a gene: 3. The CDR3 loop spans 15 amino acids. CDR1 and CDR2 from the germline V gene are PRHDT and FYEKMQ (reference sequence). The CDR3 spells CASSFDRAAKNIQYF. Here the CDR3 DNA reads TGTGCCAGCAGCTTTGACAGGGCGGCCAAAAACATTCAGTACTTC. The full variable domain, completed using reference TRBV13 and TRBJ2-4, is AAGVIQSPRHLIKEKRETATLKCYPIPRHDTVYWYQQGPGQDPQFLISFYEKMQSDKGSIPDRFSAQQFSDYHSELNMSSLELGDSALYFCASSFDRAAKNIQYFGAGTRLSVL.

In DNA, the CDR3 is TGTGCCAGCAGTGATATTTTACCGACTAGCTACGAGCAGTACTTC. The encoded protein is CASSDILPTSYEQYF. V usage is TRBV2 and J usage is TRBJ2-7, with D possibly being TRBD2 (6 bases). Germline V gene data show CDR1 as SNHLY and CDR2 as FYNNEI. The CDR3 contains 15 residues. The V and J ends lost 3 bases and 3 bases respectively, with 15 bases between them. Full variable domain (rest looked up from reference TRBV2 and TRBJ2-7): EPEVTQTPSHQVTQMGQEVILRCVPISNHLYFYWYRQILGQKVEFLVSFYNNEISEKSEIFDDQFSVERPDGSNFTLKIRSTKLEDSAMYFCASSDILPTSYEQYFGPGTRLTVT.

The chain combines TRBV19 with TRBJ2-3, with 7 bases matching TRBD2. CDR1 and CDR2 (germline): LNHDA, SQIVND (reference sequence). CDR3 size: 14 residues. The ends lost 10 bases at V and 5 bases at J; junction bases unmatched: 12. CDR3 sequence reads: CATKGEGLKDTQYF. The DNA of the CDR3 is TGTGCCACTAAAGGGGAGGGCCTAAAAGATACGCAGTATTTT.